A single sample gave rise to the 3 T cell receptor beta chains below, sequenced in a study of blood T cell repertoires in COVID-19. Assay used: immunoSEQ multiplex PCR; TCRdb lists only in-frame clones, some missing. The sample lists around 91,000 clones, 60% to 85% occurring once. What was sequenced was peripheral blood. The receptors originated from a woman aged 80 or over with active or convalescent COVID-19.

The V call is TRBV28, the J call TRBJ1-2; maybe TRBD1 (6 bases). CDR1 and CDR2 (germline): MDHEN, SYDVKM. This CDR3 has 13 residues. Between the trimmed V and J ends, which lost 2 bases and 4 bases, there was a span of 8 bases. CDR3 sequence reads: CASSLQGPYGYTF. DNA of the CDR3: TGTGCCAGCAGTTTACAGGGGCCCTATGGCTACACCTTC.

The rearrangement joins TRBV7-9 to TRBJ2-4; 7 bases fit TRBD2. This CDR3 has 15 amino acids. The germline V gene encodes CDR1 SEHNR and CDR2 FQNEAQ (reference sequence). The V gene end was trimmed by 10 bases and the J gene end by 0 bases; junction bases not matched to a gene: 9. CDR3 amino acids: CAIWEGPPAKNIQYF. In DNA, the CDR3 is TGTGCCATCTGGGAGGGGCCCCCAGCCAAAAACATTCAGTACTTC.

V and J are TRBV6-1 and TRBJ2-2, with TRBD2 matching over 13 bases. The CDR3 is 20 residues long. After removal of 4 bases from V and 1 base from J, the junction contained 12 bases not matched to a gene. The germline gives CDR1 MNHNS, CDR2 SASEGT. The CDR3 region has the DNA TGTGCCAGCAGTGTCCGCGGACTAGCGGGAGACGGCAGGAACACCGGGGAGCTGTTTTTT. Translated: CASSVRGLAGDGRNTGELFF.